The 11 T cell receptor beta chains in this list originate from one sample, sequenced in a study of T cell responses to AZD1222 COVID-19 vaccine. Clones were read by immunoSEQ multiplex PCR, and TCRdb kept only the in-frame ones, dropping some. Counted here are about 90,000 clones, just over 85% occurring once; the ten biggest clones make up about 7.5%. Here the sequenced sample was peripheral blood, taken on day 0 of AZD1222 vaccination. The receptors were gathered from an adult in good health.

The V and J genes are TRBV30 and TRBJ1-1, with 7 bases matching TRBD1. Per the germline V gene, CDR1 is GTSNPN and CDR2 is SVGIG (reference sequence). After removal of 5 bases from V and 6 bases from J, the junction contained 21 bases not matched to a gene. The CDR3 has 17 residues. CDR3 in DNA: TGTGCCTGGCTCCGGAGGGCAGGGGGTAAGTCCGGCGCTGAAGCTTTCTTT. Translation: CAWLRRAGGKSGAEAFF.

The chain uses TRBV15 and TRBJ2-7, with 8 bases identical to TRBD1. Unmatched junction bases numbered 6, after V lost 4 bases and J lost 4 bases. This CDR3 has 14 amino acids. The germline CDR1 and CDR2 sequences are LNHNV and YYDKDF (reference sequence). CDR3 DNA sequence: TGTGCCACCAGCAAAAGGACAGGGTTGTACGAGCAGTACTTC. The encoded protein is CATSKRTGLYEQYF.

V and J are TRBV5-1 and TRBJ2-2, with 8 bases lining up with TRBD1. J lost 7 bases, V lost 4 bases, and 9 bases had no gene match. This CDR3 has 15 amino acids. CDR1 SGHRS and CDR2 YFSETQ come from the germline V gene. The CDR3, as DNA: TGCGCCAGCAGCGACCCGGACAGGGCCGGCGGGGAGCTGTTTTTT. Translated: CASSDPDRAGGELFF.

CDR3 residues: CASSLGQPPAFEQYF. CDR3 nucleotides: TGTGCCAGCAGCCTCGGACAGCCTCCCGCTTTCGAGCAGTACTTC. The gene calls are TRBV27 and TRBJ2-7, with D possibly being TRBD1 (6 bases). With 6 bases removed from V and 6 bases from J, the gap between germline ends came to 21 bases. Germline assignment: CDR1 MNHEY and CDR2 SMNVEV (reference sequence). The CDR3 sequence is 15 residues long.

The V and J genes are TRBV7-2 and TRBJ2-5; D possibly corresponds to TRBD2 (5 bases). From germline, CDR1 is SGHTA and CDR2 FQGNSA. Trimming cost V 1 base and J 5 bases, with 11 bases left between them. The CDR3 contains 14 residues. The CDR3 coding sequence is TGTGCCAGCAGCTTAGGTACGGGGTGGGAGACCCAGTACTTC. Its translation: CASSLGTGWETQYF.

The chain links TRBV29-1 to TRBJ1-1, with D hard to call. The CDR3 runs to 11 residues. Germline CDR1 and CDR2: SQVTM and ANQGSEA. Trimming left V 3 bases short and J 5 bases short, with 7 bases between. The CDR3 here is CSVERRTEAFF. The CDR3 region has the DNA TGCAGCGTTGAGCGGCGGACTGAAGCTTTCTTT.

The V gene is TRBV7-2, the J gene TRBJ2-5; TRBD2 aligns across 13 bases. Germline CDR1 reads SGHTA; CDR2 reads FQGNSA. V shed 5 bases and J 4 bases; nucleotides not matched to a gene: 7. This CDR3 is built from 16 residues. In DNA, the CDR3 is TGTGCCAGCAGCCCGGGACTAGCGGGAAACAGAGAGACCCAGTACTTC. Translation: CASSPGLAGNRETQYF.

The CDR3 DNA sequence: TGTGCCAGCACAATGGGGCGCGGGCAGCCCCAGCATTTT. Translation: CASTMGRGQPQHF. The rearrangement uses TRBV27 and TRBJ1-5; TRBD1 is a possible D gene (5 bases). Per the germline V gene, CDR1 is MNHEY and CDR2 is SMNVEV (reference sequence). This CDR3 has 13 residues. The V end was cut by 7 bases, the J end by 7 bases, with 14 bases between.

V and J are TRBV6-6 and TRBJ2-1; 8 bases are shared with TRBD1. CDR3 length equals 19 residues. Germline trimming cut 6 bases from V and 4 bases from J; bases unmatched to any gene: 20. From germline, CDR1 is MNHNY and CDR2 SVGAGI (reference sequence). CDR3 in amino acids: CASSSYAQGAADRYNEQFF. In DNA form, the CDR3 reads TGTGCCAGCAGCAGCTACGCCCAGGGGGCCGCCGATCGATACAATGAGCAGTTCTTC.

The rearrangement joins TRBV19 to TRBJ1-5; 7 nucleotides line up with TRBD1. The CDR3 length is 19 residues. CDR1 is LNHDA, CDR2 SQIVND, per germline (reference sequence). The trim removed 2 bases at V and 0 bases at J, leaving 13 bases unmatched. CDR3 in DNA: TGTGCCAGTAGTATAACATCCGGGACAGCAATTTATAGCAATCAGCCCCAGCATTTT. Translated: CASSITSGTAIYSNQPQHF.

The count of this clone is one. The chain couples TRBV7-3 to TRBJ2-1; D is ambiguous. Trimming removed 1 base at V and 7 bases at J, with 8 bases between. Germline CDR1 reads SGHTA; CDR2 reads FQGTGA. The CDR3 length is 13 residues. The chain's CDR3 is CASSLILGNEQFF. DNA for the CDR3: TGTGCCAGCAGCTTAATTCTGGGAAATGAGCAGTTCTTC.